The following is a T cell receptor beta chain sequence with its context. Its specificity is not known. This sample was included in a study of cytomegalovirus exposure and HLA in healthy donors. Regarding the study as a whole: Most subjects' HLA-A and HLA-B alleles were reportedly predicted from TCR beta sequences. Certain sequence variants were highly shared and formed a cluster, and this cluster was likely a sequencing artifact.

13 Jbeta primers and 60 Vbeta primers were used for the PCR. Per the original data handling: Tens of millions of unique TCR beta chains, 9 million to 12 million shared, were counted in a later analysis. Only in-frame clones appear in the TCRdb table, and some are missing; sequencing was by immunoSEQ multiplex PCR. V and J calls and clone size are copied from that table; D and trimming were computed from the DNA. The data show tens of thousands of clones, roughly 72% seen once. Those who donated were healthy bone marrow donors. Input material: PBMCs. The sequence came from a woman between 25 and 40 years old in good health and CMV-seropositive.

The CDR3: CATSRTGQSEKLFF. CDR3 DNA sequence: TGTGCCACCAGCAGGACAGGGCAGAGTGAAAAACTGTTTTTT. The chain is built from TRBV15 and TRBJ1-4, with 7 bases lining up with TRBD1. The CDR3 is made up of 14 amino acids. With 3 bases clipped from V and 7 bases from J, the junction kept 5 bases outside the gene matches. CDR1 and CDR2 from the germline V gene are LNHNV and YYDKDF (reference sequence).